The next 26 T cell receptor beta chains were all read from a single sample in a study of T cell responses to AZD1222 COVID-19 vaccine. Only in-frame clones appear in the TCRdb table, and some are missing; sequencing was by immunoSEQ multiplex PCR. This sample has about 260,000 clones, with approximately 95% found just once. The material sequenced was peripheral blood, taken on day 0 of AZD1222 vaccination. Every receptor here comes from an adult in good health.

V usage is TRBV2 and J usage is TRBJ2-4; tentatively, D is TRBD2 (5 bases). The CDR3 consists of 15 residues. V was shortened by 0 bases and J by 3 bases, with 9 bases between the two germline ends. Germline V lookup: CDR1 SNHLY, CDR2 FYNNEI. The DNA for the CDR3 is TGTGCCAGCAGTGAAGCGCTGACTATCAAAAACATTCAGTACTTC. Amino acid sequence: CASSEALTIKNIQYF.

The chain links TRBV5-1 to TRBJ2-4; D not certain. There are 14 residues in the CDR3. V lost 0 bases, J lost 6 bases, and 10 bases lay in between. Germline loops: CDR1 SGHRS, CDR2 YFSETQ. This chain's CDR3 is CASSLAGRPNIQYF. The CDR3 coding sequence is TGCGCCAGCAGCTTGGCCGGGCGTCCAAACATTCAGTACTTC.

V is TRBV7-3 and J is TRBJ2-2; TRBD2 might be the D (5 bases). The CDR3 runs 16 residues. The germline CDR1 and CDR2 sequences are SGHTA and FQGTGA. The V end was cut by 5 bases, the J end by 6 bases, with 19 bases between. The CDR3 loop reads CASSLNPARVSGELFF. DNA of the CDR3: TGTGCCAGCAGCCTTAACCCCGCGCGGGTCTCCGGGGAGCTGTTTTTT.

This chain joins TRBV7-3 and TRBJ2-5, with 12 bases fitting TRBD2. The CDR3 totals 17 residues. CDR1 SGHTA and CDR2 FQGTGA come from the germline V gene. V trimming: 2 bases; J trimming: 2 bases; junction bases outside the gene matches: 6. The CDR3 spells CASSLFPGLAGQETQYF. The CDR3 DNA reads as TGTGCCAGCAGCTTATTCCCCGGACTAGCGGGACAAGAGACCCAGTACTTC.

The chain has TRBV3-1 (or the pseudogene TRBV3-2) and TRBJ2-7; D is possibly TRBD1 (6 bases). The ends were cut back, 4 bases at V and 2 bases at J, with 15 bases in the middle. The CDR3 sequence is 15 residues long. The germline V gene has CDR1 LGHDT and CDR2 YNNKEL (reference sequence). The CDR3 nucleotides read TGTGCCAGCAGCCGACCGTTGGGGACAACCTACGAGCAGTACTTC. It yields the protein CASSRPLGTTYEQYF.

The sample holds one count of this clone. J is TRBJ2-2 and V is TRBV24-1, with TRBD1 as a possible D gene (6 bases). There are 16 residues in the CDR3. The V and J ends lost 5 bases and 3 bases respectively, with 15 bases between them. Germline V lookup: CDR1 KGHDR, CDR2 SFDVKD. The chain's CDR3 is CATSAGTRADTGELFF. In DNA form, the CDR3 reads TGTGCCACCAGTGCTGGGACACGGGCGGACACCGGGGAGCTGTTTTTT.

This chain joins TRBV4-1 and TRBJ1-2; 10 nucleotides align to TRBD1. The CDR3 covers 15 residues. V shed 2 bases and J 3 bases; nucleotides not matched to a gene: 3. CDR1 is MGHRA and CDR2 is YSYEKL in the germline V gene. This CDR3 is CASSQTGTGDYGYTF. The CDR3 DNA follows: TGCGCCAGCAGCCAAACGGGGACAGGGGACTATGGCTACACCTTC.

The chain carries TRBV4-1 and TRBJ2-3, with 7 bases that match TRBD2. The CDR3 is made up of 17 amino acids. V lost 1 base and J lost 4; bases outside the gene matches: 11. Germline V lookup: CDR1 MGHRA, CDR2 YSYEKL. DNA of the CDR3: TGCGCCAGCAGCCAAGTGGATTCGGCGGGGGAGGCAGATACGCAGTATTTT. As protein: CASSQVDSAGEADTQYF.

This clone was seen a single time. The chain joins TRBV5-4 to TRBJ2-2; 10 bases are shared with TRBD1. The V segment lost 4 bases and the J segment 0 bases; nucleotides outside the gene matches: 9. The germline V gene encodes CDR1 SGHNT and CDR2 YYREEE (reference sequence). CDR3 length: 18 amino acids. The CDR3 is CASSGPGQGSTNTGELFF. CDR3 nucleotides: TGTGCCAGCAGCGGCCCGGGACAGGGGTCAACGAACACCGGGGAGCTGTTTTTT.

CDR3 coding DNA: TGTGCCACTCGGGGGTCGGGGGCCTACAATGAGCAGTTCTTC. It encodes CATRGSGAYNEQFF. The chain employs TRBV24-1 and TRBJ2-1; TRBD2 is a possible D gene (6 bases). Trimming pared 10 bases from V and 2 bases from J, leaving 14 bases between. The length of the CDR3 is 14 residues. From germline, CDR1 is KGHDR and CDR2 SFDVKD.

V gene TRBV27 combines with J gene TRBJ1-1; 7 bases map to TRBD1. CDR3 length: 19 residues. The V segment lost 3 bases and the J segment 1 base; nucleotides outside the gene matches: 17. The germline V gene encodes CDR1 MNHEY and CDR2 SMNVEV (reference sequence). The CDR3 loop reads CASSFGLRGGSLGNTEAFF. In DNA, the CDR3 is TGTGCCAGCAGTTTTGGGTTGCGAGGGGGCTCATTAGGGAACACTGAAGCTTTCTTT.

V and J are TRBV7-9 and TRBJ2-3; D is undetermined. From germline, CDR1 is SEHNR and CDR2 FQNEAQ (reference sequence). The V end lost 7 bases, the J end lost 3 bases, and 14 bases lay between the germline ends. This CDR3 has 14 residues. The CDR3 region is CASTLGTGTDTQYF. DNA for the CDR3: TGTGCCAGCACCTTGGGAACCGGAACAGATACGCAGTATTTT.

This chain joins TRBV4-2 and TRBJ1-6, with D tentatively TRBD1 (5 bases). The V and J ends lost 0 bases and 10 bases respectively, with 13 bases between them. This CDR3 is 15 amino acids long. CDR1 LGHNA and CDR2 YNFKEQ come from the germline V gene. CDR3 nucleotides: TGTGCCAGCAGCCAAGAGCGTCAGGGCAACTCACCCCTCCACTTT. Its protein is CASSQERQGNSPLHF.

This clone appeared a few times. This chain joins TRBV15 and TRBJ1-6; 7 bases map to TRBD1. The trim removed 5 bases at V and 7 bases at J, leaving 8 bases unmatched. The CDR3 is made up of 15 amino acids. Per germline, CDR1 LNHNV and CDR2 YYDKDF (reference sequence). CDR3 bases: TGTGCCACCAGCCGCCTGGAGGGACAGAATTCACCCCTCCACTTT. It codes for CATSRLEGQNSPLHF.

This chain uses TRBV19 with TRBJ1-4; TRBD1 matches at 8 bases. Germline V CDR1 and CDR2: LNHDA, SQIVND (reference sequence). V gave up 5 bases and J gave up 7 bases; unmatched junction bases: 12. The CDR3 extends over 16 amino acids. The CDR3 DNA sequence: TGTGCCAGTAGTCAGGGGGCGCGAGGGGTTGGTGAAAAACTGTTTTTT. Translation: CASSQGARGVGEKLFF. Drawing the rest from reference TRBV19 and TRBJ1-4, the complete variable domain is DGGITQSPKYLFRKEGQNVTLSCEQNLNHDAMYWYRQDPGQGLRLIYYSQIVNDFQKGDIAEGYSVSREKKESFPLTVTSAQKNPTAFYLCASSQGARGVGEKLFFGSGTQLSVL.

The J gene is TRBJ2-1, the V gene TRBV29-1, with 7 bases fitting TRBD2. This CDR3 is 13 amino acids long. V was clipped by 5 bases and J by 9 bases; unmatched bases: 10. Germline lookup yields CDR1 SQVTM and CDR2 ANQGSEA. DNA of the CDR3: TGCAGCGTTCGTGCGGGAGAGGGGAGTGAGCAGTTCTTC. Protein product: CSVRAGEGSEQFF.

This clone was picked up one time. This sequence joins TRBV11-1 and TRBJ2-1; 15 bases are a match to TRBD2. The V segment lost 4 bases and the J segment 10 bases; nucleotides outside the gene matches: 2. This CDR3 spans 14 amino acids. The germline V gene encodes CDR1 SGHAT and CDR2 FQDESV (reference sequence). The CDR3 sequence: CASSSGLAGGEQFF. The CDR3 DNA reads TGTGCCAGCAGCTCCGGACTAGCGGGAGGGGAGCAGTTCTTC.

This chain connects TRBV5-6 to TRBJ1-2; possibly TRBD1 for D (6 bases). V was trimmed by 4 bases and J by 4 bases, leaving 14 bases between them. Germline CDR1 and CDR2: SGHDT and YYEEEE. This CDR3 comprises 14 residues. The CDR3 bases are TGTGCCAGCAGCCGCGGGGGAGGGGGCTATGGCTACACCTTC. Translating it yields CASSRGGGGYGYTF.

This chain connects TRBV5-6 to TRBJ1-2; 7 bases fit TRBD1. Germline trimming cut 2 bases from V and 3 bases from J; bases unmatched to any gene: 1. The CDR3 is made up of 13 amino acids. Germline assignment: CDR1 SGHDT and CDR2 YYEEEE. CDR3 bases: TGTGCCAGCAGCTTTCAGGGGGACTATGGCTACACCTTC. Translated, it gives CASSFQGDYGYTF.

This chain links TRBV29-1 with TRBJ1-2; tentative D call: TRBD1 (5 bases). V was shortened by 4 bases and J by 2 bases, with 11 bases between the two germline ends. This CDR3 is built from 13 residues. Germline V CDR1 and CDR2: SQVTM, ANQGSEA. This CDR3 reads CSVGRGANYGYTF. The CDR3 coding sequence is TGCAGCGTTGGTAGGGGCGCGAACTATGGCTACACCTTC.

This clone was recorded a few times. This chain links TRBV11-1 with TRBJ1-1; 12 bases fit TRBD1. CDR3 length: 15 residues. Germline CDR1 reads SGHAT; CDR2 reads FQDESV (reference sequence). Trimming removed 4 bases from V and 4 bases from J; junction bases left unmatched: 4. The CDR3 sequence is CASSWGQGASTEAFF. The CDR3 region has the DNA TGTGCCAGCAGCTGGGGACAGGGGGCGAGCACTGAAGCTTTCTTT.

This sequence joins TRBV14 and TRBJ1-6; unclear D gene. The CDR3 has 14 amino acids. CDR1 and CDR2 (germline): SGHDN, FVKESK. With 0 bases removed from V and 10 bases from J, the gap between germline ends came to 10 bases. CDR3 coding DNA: TGTGCCAGCAGCCAAGATTTCCCATCGTCACCCCTCCACTTT. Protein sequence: CASSQDFPSSPLHF. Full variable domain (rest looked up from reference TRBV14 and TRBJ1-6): EAGVTQFPSHSVIEKGQTVTLRCDPISGHDNLYWYRRVMGKEIKFLLHFVKESKQDESGMPNNRFLAERTGGTYSTLKVQPAELEDSGVYFCASSQDFPSSPLHFGNGTRLTVT.

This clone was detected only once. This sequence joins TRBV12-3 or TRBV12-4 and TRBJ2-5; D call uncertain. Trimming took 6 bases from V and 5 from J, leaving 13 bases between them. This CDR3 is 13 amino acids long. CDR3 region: CASSPKGWETQYF. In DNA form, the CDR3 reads TGTGCCAGCAGCCCTAAGGGTTGGGAGACCCAGTACTTC.

The CDR3 DNA reads as TGTGCCAGCAGCTTAAGGTGGGGCTACGAGCAGTACTTC. It yields the protein CASSLRWGYEQYF. J is TRBJ2-7 and V is TRBV7-9; D uncertain. Between the trimmed V and J ends, which lost 2 bases and 3 bases, there was a span of 8 bases. CDR1 is SEHNR and CDR2 is FQNEAQ in the germline V gene (reference sequence). The CDR3 is 13 amino acids.

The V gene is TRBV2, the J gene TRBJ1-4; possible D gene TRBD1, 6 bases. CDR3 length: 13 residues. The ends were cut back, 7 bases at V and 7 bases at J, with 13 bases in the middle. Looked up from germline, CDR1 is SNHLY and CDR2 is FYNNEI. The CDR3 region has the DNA TGTGCCAGCACCTGGACAGTCACTGAAAAACTGTTTTTT. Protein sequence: CASTWTVTEKLFF.

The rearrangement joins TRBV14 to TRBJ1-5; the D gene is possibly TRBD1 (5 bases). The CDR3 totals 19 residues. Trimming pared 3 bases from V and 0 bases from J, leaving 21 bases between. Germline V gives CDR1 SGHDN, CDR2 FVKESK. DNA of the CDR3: TGTGCCAGCAGCCACCCCAGGGATTGCGGGGAATATAGCAATCAGCCCCAGCATTTT. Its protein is CASSHPRDCGEYSNQPQHF.